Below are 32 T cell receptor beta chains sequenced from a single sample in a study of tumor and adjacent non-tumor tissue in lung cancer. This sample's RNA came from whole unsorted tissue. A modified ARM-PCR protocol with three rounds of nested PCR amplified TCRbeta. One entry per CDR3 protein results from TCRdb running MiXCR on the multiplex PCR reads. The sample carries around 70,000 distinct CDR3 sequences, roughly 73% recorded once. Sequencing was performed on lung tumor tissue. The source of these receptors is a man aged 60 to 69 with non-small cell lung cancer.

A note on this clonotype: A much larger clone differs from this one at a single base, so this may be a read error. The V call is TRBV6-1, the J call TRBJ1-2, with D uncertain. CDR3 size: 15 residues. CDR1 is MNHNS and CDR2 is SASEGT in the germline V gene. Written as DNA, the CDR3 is TGTGCCTGCAGTGAGTGGTGGGGATCTAACTATGGCTACACCTTC. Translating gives CACSEWWGSNYGYTF.

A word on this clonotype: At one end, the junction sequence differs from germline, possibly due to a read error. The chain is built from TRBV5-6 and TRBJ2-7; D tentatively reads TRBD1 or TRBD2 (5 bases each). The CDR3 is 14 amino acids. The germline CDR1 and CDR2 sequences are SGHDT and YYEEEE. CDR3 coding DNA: TGTCCCAGCAGCCGGGGCCCCATCAACTACGACCAGTACTTC. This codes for CPSSRGPINYDQYF. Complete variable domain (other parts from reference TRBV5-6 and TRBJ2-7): DAGVTQSPTHLIKTRGQQVTLRCSPKSGHDTVSWYQQALGQGPQFIFQYYEEEERQRGNFPDRFSGHQFPNYSSELNVNALLLGDSALYLCPSSRGPINYDQYFGPGTRLTVT.

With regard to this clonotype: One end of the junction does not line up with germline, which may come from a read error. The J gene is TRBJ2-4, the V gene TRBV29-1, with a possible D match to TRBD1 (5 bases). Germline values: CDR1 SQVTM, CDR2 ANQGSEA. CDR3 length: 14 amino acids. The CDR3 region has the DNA TGCAGCGCCTCGGTAGGACAAGCCAAAAACATTCGGTACTTC. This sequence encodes CSASVGQAKNIRYF. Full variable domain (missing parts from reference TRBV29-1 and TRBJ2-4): SAVISQKPSRDICQRGTSLTIQCQVDSQVTMMFWYRQQPGQSLTLIATANQGSEATYESGFVIDKFPISRPNLTFSTLTVSNMSPEDSSIYLCSASVGQAKNIRYFGAGTRLSVL.

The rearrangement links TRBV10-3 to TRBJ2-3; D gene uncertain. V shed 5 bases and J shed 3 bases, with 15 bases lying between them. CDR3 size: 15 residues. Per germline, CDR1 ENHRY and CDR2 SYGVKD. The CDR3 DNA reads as TGTGCCATCAGTCAGTGGTCTAGTGGAACAGATACGCAGTATTTT. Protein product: CAISQWSSGTDTQYF.

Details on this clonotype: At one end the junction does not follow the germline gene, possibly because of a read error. CDR3 coding DNA: TGTGTCAGCAGTGGCGCGGCAGGGATTAACTATGGCTACACCTTC. Its translation is CVSSGAAGINYGYTF. V gene TRBV5-6 combines with J gene TRBJ1-2; weak D call: TRBD1 (5 bases). This CDR3 is 15 amino acids long. Germline CDR1 and CDR2: SGHDT and YYEEEE.

CDR3 in DNA: TGTGCCAGCAGGCATGGGACGACTACCTACGAGCAGTACTTC. Residues: CASRHGTTTYEQYF. The rearrangement joins TRBV11-2 to TRBJ2-7; D may be TRBD1 or TRBD2 (5 bases each). Trimming removed 6 bases at V and 2 bases at J, with 14 bases between. The CDR3 is 14 residues long. CDR1 is SGHAT, CDR2 FQNNGV, per germline.

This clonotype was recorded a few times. Here the CDR3 reads CSASDGTEKTRELFF. CDR3 DNA: TGCAGTGCTAGTGATGGGACGGAGAAAACCCGGGAGCTGTTTTTT. The V and J genes are TRBV20-1 and TRBJ2-2; D possibly uses TRBD1 or TRBD2 (5 bases each). Trimming stripped 3 bases from V and 9 bases from J, with 20 bases between. CDR3 length: 15 residues. Per the germline V gene, CDR1 is DFQATT and CDR2 is SNEGSKA (reference sequence).

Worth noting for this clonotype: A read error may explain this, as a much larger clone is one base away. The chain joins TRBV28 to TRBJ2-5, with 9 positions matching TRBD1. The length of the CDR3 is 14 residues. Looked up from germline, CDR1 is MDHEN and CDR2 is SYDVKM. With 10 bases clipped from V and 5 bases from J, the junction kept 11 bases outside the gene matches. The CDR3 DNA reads TGTGCCAACAGGACACCGGGACAGGGTGAGACCCAGTACTTC. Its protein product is CANRTPGQGETQYF.

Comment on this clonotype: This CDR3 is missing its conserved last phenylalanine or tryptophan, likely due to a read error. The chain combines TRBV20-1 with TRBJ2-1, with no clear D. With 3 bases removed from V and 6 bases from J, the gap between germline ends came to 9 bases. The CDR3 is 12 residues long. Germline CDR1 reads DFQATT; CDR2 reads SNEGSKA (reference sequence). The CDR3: CSARGSSNEQFL. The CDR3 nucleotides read TGCAGTGCTAGGGGATCGAGCAATGAGCAGTTCCTC.

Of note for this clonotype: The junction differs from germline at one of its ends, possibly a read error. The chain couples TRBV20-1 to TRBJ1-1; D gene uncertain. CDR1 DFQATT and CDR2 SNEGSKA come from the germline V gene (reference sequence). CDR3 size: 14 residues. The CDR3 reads CSAVSRRMNTESFF. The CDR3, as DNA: TGCAGTGCTGTCTCCAGGAGGATGAACACTGAATCTTTCTTT.

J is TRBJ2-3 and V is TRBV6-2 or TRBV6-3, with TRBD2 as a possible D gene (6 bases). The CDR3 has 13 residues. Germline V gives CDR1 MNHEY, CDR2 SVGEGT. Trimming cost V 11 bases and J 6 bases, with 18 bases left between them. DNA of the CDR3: TGTGCCTGTATCGGGAGTAGCGCGGATACGCAGTATTTT. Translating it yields CACIGSSADTQYF.

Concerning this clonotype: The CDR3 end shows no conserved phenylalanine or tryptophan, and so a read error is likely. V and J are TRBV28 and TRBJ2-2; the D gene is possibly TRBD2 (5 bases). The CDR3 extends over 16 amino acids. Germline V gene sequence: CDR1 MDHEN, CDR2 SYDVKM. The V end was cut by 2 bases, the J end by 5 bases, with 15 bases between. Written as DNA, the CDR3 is TGTGCCAGCAGTTTAATCGCGGACTTGGATACCGGGGAGCTGTTTGTT. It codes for CASSLIADLDTGELFV.

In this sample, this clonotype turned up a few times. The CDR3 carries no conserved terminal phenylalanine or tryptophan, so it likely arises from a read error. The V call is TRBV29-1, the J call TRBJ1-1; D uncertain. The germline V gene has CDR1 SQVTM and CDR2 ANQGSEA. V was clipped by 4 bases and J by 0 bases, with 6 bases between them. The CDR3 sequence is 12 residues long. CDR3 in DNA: TGCAGCGTTGTGCCAATGAACACTGAAGCTTTCTCT. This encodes CSVVPMNTEAFS.

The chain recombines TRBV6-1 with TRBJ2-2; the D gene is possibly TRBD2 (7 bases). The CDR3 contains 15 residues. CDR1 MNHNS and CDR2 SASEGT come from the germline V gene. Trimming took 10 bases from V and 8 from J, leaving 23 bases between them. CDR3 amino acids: CATRPGRGAPGELFF. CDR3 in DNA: TGTGCCACCCGCCCAGGACGGGGGGCGCCTGGGGAGCTGTTTTTT.

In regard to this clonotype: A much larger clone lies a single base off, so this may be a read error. This chain's CDR3 is CSAPWEGTGELFF. The CDR3 DNA sequence: TGCAGTGCTCCCTGGGAGGGCACCGGGGAGCTGTTTTTT. The gene calls are TRBV20-1 and TRBJ2-2; 7 positions match TRBD2. V lost 5 bases to trimming and J lost 4 bases; unmatched junction nucleotides: 4. Germline loops: CDR1 DFQATT, CDR2 SNEGSKA (reference sequence). The CDR3 is made up of 13 amino acids.

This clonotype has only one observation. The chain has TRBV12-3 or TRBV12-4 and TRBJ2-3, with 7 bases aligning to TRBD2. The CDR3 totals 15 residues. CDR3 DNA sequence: TGTGCTAACAGCTCCCTGGGGGAGGGGACAGATACGCAGTATTTT. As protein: CANSSLGEGTDTQYF.

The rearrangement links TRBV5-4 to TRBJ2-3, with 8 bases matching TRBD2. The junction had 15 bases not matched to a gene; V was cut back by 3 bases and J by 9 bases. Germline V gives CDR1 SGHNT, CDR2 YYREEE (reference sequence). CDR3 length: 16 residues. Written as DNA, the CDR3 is TGTGCCAGCAGCTGTATCGAGCGGGAGCCGGGAGAAACGCAGTATTTT. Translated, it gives CASSCIEREPGETQYF. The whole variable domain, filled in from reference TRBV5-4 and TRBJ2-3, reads ETGVTQSPTHLIKTRGQQVTLRCSSQSGHNTVSWYQQALGQGPQFIFQYYREEENGRGNFPPRFSGLQFPNYSSELNVNALELDDSALYLCASSCIEREPGETQYFGPGTRLTVL.

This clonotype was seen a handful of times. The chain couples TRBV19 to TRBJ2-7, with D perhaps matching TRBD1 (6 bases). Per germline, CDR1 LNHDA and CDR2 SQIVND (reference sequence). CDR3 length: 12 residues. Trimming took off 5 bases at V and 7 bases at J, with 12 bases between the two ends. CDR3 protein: CASSPSGVEQYF. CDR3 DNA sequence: TGTGCCAGTAGTCCCTCAGGGGTTGAGCAGTACTTC.

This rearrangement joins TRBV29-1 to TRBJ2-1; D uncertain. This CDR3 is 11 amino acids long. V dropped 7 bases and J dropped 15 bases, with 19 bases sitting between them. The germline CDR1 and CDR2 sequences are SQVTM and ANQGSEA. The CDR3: CSATEYNEWFF. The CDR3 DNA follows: TGCAGCGCTACCGAGTACAATGAGTGGTTCTTC.

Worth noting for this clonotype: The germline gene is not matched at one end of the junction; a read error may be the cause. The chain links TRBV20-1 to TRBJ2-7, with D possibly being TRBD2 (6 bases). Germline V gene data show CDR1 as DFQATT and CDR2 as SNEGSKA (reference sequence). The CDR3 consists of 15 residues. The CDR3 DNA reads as TGCAGTGCTAGAGCCTTCCGGACGGGGGATTACGATCAGTACTTC. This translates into CSARAFRTGDYDQYF.

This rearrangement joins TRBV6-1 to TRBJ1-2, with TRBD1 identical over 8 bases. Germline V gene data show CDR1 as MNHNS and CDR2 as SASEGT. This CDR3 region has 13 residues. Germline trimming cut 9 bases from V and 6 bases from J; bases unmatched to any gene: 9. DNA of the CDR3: TGTGCCAGTAGTTATGCGACAGGGGATGGCTACACCTTC. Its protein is CASSYATGDGYTF.

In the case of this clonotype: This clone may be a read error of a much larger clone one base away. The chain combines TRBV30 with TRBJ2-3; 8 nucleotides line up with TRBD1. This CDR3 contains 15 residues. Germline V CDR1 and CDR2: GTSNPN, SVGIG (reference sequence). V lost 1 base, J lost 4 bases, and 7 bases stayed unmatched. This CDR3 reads CAWSGVTGAADTQYF. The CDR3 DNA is TGTGCCTGGAGTGGCGTGACAGGGGCGGCAGATACGCAGTATTTT.

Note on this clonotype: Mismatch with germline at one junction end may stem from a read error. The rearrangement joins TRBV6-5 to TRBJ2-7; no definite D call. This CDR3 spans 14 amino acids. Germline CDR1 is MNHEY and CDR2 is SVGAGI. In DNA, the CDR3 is TGTGCCAACAGTCGGGCCGCCTTCTCCTACGAGCAGCACTTC. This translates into CANSRAAFSYEQHF.

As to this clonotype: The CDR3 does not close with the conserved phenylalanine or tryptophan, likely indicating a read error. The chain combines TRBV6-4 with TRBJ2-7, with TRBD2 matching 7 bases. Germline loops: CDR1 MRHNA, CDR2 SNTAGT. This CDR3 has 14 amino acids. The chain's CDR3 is CARSEGRTRLEQYL. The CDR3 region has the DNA TGTGCCAGAAGTGAAGGCAGGACTAGGCTTGAGCAGTACTTA.

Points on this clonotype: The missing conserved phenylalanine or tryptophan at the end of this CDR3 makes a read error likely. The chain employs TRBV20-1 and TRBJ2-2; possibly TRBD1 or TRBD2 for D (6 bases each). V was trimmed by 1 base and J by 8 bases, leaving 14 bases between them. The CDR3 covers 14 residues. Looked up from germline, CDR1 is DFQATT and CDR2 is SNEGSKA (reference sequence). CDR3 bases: TGCAGTGCTAGAGGGGACATTGGGACTGGGGAGCTGTTTGTT. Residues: CSARGDIGTGELFV.

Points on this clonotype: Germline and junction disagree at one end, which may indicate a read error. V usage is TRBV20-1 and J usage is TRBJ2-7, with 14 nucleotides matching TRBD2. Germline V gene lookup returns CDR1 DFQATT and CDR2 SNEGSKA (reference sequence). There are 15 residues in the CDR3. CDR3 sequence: CSAMGLAGVFYEQYF. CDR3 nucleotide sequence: TGCAGTGCAATGGGACTAGCGGGAGTCTTCTACGAGCAGTACTTT.

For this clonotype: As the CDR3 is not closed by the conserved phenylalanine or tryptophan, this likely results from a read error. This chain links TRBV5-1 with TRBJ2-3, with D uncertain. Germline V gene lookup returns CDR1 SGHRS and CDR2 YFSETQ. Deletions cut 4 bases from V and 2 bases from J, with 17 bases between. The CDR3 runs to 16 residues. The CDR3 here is CASSPSPFLDTDTQYL. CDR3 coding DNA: TGCGCCAGCAGCCCCTCTCCGTTCCTGGACACAGATACGCAGTATCTT.

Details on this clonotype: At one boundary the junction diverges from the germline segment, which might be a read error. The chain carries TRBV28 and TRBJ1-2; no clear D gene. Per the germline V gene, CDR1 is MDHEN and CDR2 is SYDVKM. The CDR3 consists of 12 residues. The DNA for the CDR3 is TGTGCCAGCAGTTTAGCACGGTATGGATACACCTTC. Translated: CASSLARYGYTF.

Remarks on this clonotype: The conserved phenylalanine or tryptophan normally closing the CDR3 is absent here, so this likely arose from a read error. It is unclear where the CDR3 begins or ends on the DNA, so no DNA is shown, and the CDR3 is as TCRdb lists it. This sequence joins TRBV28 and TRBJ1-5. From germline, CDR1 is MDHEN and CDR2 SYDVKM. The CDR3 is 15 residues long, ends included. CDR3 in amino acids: CASSLSGSSNQPQHS.

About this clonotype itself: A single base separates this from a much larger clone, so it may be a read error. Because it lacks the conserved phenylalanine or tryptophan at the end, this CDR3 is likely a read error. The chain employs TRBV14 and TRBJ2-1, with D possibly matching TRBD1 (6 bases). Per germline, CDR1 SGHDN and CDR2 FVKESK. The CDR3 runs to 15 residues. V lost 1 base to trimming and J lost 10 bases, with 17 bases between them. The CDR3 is CASSQVGGPIEEQFL. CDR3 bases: TGTGCCAGCAGCCAAGTTGGGGGCCCCATCGAGGAGCAGTTCCTC.

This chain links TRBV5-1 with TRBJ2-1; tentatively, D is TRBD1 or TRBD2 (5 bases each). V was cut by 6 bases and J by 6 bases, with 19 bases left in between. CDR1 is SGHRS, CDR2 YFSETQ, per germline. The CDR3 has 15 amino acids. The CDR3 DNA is TGCGCCAGCATCGTCGGGACGCCCCGACCCAATGAGCAGTTCTTC. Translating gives CASIVGTPRPNEQFF.

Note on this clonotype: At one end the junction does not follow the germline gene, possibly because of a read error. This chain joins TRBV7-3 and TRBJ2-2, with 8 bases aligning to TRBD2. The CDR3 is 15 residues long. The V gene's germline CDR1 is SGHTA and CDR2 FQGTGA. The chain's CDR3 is CASSPGGGNIGELFF. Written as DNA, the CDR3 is TGTGCCAGCAGCCCGGGAGGGGGAAACATCGGGGAGCTGTTTTTT.